This T cell receptor beta chain appears in the sequencing data of a study of cytomegalovirus exposure and HLA in healthy donors. Study results and caveats: According to a later analysis, most TCR beta chains associated with CMV appeared HLA-restricted. Further analysis, carried out later, found HLA-associated TCR beta chains more clonally expanded than equally common other chains.

This clone was observed once. The antigen remains unidentified. PCR amplification relied on 60 Vbeta primers (plus 13 Jbeta primers). As originally analysed: Counted up in a later analysis, unique TCR beta chains came to 60 million to 95 million, with some 9.9 million shared. Libraries were prepared by immunoSEQ multiplex PCR; TCRdb keeps only in-frame clonotypes and omits some of them. The D gene and trimming were derived from the DNA, and the V and J assignments and clone size from that table. The profile shows 80,000 to 100,000 clones, roughly four fifths of them singletons. The CDR3 runs to 15 residues. The ends lost 10 bases at V and 3 bases at J; junction bases unmatched: 11. CDR1 is SNHLY and CDR2 is FYNNEI in the germline V gene.

The TCR comes from a female donor in good health and CMV-seropositive. This sequence joins TRBV2 and TRBJ2-5, with 10 bases lining up with TRBD1. The sequenced sample was PBMCs. CDR3 in DNA: TGTGCCACCCACCTTGACAGGGGGCGAAAAGAGACCCAGTACTTC. Protein product: CATHLDRGRKETQYF.